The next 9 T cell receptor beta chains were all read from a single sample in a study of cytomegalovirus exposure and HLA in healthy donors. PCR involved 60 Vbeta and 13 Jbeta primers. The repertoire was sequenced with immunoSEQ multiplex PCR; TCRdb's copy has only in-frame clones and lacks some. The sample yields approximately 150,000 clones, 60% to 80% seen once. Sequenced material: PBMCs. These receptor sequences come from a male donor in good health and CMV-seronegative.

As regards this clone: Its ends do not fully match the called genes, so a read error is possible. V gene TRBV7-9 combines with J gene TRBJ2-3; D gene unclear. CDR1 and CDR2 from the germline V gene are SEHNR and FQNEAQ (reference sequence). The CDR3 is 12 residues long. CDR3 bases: TGTTCCAGCAGGTCAGACACAGATACGCAGTATTTT. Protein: CSSRSDTDTQYF.

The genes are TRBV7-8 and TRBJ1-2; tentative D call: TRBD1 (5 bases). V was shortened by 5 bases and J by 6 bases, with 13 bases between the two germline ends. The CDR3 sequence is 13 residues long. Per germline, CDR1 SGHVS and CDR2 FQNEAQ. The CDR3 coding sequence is TGTGCCAGCAGCCCGCTGCCAGGGAATGGCTACACCTTC. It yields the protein CASSPLPGNGYTF.

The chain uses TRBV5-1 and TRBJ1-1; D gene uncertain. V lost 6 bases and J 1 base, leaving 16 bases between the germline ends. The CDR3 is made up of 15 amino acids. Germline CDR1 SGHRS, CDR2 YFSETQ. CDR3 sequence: CASTRQSPRNTEAFF. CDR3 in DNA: TGCGCCAGCACCCGGCAGTCACCTAGGAACACTGAAGCTTTCTTT.

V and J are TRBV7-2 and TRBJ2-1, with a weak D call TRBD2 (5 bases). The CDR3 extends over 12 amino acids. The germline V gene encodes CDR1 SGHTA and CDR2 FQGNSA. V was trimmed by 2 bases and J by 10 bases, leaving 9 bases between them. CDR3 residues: CASSLISGEQFF. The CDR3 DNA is TGTGCCAGCAGCTTAATTTCGGGGGAGCAGTTCTTC.

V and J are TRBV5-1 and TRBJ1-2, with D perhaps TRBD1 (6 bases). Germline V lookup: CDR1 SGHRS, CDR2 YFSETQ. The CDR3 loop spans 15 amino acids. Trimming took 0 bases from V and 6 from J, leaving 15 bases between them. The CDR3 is CASSLGAGVSDGYTF. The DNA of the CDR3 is TGCGCCAGCAGCTTGGGGGCAGGGGTTTCGGATGGCTACACCTTC.

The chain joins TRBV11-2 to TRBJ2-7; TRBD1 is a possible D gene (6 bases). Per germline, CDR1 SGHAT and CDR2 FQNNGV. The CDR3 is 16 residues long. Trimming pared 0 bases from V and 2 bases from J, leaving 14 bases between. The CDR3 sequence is CASSLDGTYSPYEQYF. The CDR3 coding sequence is TGTGCCAGCAGCTTAGACGGGACATACAGTCCCTACGAGCAGTACTTC.

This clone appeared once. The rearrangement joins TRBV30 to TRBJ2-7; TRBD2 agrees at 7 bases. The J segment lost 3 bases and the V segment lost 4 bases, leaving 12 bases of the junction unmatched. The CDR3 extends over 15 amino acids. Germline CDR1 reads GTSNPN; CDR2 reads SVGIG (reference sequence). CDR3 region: CAWNQGGAGFYEQYF. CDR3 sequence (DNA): TGTGCCTGGAACCAGGGAGGGGCCGGCTTCTACGAGCAGTACTTC.

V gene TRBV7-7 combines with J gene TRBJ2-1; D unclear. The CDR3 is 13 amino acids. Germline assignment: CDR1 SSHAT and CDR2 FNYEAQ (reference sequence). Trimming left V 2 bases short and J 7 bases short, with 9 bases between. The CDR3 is CASSLNSRNEQFF. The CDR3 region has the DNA TGTGCCAGCAGCTTAAACTCACGGAATGAGCAGTTCTTC.

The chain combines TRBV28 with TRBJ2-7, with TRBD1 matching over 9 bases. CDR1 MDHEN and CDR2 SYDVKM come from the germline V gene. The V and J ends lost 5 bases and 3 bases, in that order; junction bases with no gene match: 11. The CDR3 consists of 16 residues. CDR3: CASSILPGQGSYEQYF. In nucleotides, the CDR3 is TGTGCCAGCAGTATCCTTCCGGGACAGGGAAGCTACGAGCAGTACTTC.